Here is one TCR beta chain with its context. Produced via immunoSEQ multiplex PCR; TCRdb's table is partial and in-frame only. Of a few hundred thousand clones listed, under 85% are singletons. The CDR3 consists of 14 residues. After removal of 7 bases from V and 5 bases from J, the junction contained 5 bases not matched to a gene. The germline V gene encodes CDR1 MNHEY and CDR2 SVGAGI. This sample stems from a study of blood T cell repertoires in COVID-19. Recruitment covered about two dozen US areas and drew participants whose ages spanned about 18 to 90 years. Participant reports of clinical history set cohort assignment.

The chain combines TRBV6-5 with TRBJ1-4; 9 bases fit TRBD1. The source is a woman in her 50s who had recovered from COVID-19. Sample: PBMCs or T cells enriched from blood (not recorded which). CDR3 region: CASILDRGNEKLFF. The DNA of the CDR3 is TGTGCCAGCATATTGGACAGGGGAAATGAAAAACTGTTTTTT.